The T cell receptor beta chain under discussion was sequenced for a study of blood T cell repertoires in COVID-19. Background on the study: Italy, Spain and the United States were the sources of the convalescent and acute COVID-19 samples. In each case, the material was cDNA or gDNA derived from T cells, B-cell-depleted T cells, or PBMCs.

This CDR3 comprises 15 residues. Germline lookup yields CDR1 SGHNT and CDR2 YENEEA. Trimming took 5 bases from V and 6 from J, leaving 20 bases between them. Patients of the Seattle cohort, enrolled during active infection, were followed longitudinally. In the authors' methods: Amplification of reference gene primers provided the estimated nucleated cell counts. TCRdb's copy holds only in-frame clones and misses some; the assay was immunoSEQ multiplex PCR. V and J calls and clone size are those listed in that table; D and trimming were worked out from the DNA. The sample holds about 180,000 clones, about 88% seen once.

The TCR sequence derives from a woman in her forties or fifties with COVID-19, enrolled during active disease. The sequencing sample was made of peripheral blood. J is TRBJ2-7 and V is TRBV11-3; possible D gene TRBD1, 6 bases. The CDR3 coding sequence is TGTGCCAGCAGCGGCAGGGGACCTGAGATCTCCGAGCAGTACTTC. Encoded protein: CASSGRGPEISEQYF.